This T cell receptor (beta chain) was captured in a study of cytomegalovirus exposure and HLA in healthy donors. At the level of the study: Sequencing of around 200 million T cells in an earlier analysis found 100 million to 140 million unique TCR beta sequences. Broader study findings: Cytomegalovirus association was listed for 164 TCR beta chains. Presence/absence comparisons presumed near-even sequencing depth among donors.

Looked up from germline, CDR1 is MNHNY and CDR2 is SVGAGI (reference sequence). The ends lost 7 bases at V and 9 bases at J; junction bases unmatched: 8. The CDR3 loop spans 14 amino acids. Primers included in the PCR were 60 Vbeta and 13 Jbeta primers. Assay used: immunoSEQ multiplex PCR; TCRdb lists only in-frame clones, some missing. The table shows 150,000 or so clones, with over 75% occurring only once. A note on this clone: Its antigen is unknown.

The chain uses TRBV6-6 and TRBJ2-1, with TRBD2 matching 11 bases. The source of this sequence is a man aged 45-65 years in good health and CMV-seronegative. The sequenced material came from PBMCs. CDR3 sequence: CASNTLAGEAEQFF. DNA for the CDR3: TGTGCCAGCAATACACTAGCGGGAGAAGCTGAGCAGTTCTTC.